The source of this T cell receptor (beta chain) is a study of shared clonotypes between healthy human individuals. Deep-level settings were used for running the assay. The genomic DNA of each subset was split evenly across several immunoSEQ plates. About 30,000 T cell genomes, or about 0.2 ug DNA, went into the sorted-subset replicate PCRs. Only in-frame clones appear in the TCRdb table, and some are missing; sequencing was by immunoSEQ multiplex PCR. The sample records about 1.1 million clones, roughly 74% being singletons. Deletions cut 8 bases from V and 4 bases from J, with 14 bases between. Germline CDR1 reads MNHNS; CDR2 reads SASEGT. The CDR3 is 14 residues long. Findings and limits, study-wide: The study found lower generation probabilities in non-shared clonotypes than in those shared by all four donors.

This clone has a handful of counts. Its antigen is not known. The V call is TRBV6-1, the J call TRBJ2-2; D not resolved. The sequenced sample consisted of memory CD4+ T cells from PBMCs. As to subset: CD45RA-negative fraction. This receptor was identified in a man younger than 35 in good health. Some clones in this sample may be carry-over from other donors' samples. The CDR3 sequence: CASHLTSFTGELFF. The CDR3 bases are TGTGCCAGCCACCTAACCAGCTTCACCGGGGAGCTGTTTTTT.